What follows are 12 T cell receptor beta chains derived from one specimen sequenced in a study of blood T cell repertoires in COVID-19. Sequenced by immunoSEQ multiplex PCR; TCRdb stores in-frame clones only, minus some. Of some 270,000 clones in the sample, around 86% are singletons; the top ten hold approximately 1.5%. Sequenced: peripheral blood. The receptor source for this set is a woman in her fifties or sixties who had recovered from COVID-19.

This clone was counted many times. The chain uses TRBV15 and TRBJ2-7; TRBD2 might be the D (7 bases). The germline V gene has CDR1 LNHNV and CDR2 YYDKDF (reference sequence). CDR3 size: 15 residues. Trimming removed 1 base from V and 1 base from J, with 11 bases in between. CDR3 nucleotides: TGTGCCACCAGCAGAGGAGGGGGGGCTTCCTACGAGCAGTACTTC. Residues: CATSRGGGASYEQYF.

The chain recombines TRBV27 with TRBJ1-2, with D possibly TRBD1 on 6 matching bases. Between the trimmed V and J ends, which lost 5 bases and 7 bases, there was a span of 14 bases. The germline CDR1 and CDR2 sequences are MNHEY and SMNVEV (reference sequence). This CDR3 comprises 13 residues. CDR3 coding DNA: TGTGCCAGCAGTCCGAACAGGGAATCTGGCTACACCTTC. It encodes CASSPNRESGYTF.

The rearrangement joins TRBV29-1 to TRBJ1-2, with TRBD1 identical over 9 bases. Germline loops: CDR1 SQVTM, CDR2 ANQGSEA. The CDR3 extends over 14 amino acids. V lost 6 bases to trimming and J lost 8 bases; unmatched junction nucleotides: 13. The CDR3 DNA follows: TGCAGCGTCGCTAGGGGACAGGGTCTGGGGGGCTACACCTTC. Its translation is CSVARGQGLGGYTF. Full variable domain (rest looked up from reference TRBV29-1 and TRBJ1-2): SAVISQKPSRDICQRGTSLTIQCQVDSQVTMMFWYRQQPGQSLTLIATANQGSEATYESGFVIDKFPISRPNLTFSTLTVSNMSPEDSSIYLCSVARGQGLGGYTFGSGTRLTVV.

J is TRBJ2-7 and V is TRBV7-2; TRBD2 matches at 8 bases. V trimming: 5 bases; J trimming: 4 bases; junction bases outside the gene matches: 16. The germline CDR1 and CDR2 sequences are SGHTA and FQGNSA. CDR3 size: 17 residues. The CDR3 loop reads CASSPGVGRGASYEQYF. In DNA form, the CDR3 reads TGTGCCAGCAGCCCCGGGGTTGGGCGGGGGGCCAGTTACGAGCAGTACTTC.

The V call is TRBV6-1, the J call TRBJ1-5, with D possibly TRBD1 on 6 matching bases. V lost 2 bases, J lost 4 bases, and 15 bases lay in between. In germline, CDR1 is MNHNS, CDR2 SASEGT. The CDR3 extends over 16 amino acids. This chain's CDR3 is CASSEHFLQGNQPQHF. The CDR3 bases are TGTGCCAGCAGTGAACATTTTTTACAGGGTAATCAGCCCCAGCATTTT.

The CDR3 protein is CATETGFTYNEQFF. The CDR3 DNA sequence: TGTGCCACCGAGACAGGGTTCACCTACAATGAGCAGTTCTTC. J is TRBJ2-1 and V is TRBV19, with 7 bases lining up with TRBD1. Trimming removed 10 bases from V and 2 bases from J; junction bases left unmatched: 8. CDR3 length: 14 residues. Germline V gene sequence: CDR1 LNHDA, CDR2 SQIVND (reference sequence).

V usage is TRBV5-8 and J usage is TRBJ2-1; 13 bases align to TRBD2. Germline V gene lookup returns CDR1 SGHTS and CDR2 YDEGEE. The V gene end was trimmed by 1 base and the J gene end by 6 bases; junction bases not matched to a gene: 1. CDR3 length: 15 residues. CDR3 bases: TGTGCCAGCAGCTTGCGACTAGCGGGGGGCAATGAGCAGTTCTTC. This sequence encodes CASSLRLAGGNEQFF.

There are a few counts of this clone. The V and J genes are TRBV9 and TRBJ1-2; tentative D call: TRBD1 (6 bases). The CDR3 length is 15 residues. Germline V lookup: CDR1 SGDLS, CDR2 YYNGEE. Trimming shortened V by 3 bases and J by 4 bases, and 16 bases separated the two germline ends. The CDR3 DNA follows: TGTGCCAGCAGCGAGGGCGGGGGCGCCGGCTATGGCTACACCTTC. Translating it yields CASSEGGGAGYGYTF.

CDR3 in amino acids: CASSWNRVAEKLFF. The DNA for the CDR3 is TGTGCCAGCAGCTGGAACAGGGTGGCTGAAAAACTGTTTTTT. The chain has TRBV11-2 and TRBJ1-4, with a tentative D call TRBD1 (6 bases). Trimming left V 4 bases short and J 7 bases short, with 13 bases between. Germline V CDR1 and CDR2: SGHAT, FQNNGV. This CDR3 has 14 amino acids.

J is TRBJ2-1 and V is TRBV3-1 (or the pseudogene TRBV3-2), with D possibly being TRBD1 (5 bases). The CDR3 extends over 16 amino acids. Trimming took 6 bases from V and 0 from J, leaving 15 bases between them. The germline V gene has CDR1 LGHDT and CDR2 YNNKEL (reference sequence). CDR3 sequence: CASSRLTGPSYNEQFF. The CDR3 nucleotides are TGTGCCAGCAGTCGTCTTACAGGTCCCTCCTACAATGAGCAGTTCTTC.

This chain joins TRBV9 and TRBJ2-5; D possibly corresponds to TRBD2 (6 bases). Trimming cost V 10 bases and J 3 bases, with 16 bases left between them. Germline CDR1 and CDR2: SGDLS and YYNGEE. This CDR3 contains 13 residues. CDR3 DNA sequence: TGTGCCTCCGGGGGAGTAGGAGAAGAGACCCAGTACTTC. Protein: CASGGVGEETQYF.

V gene TRBV4-1 combines with J gene TRBJ1-4; tentative D call: TRBD1 (5 bases). Between the trimmed V and J ends, which lost 0 bases and 8 bases, there was a span of 13 bases. This CDR3 region has 15 residues. The germline gives CDR1 MGHRA, CDR2 YSYEKL. The chain's CDR3 is CASSQERPGEEKLFF. The CDR3, as DNA: TGCGCCAGCAGCCAAGAACGCCCGGGGGAGGAAAAACTGTTTTTT.